The 26 T cell receptor beta chains below come from one sample, sequenced in a study of blood T cell repertoires in COVID-19. Measured with immunoSEQ multiplex PCR; TCRdb has only the in-frame clones, and not every one. The sample lists roughly 380,000 clones; roughly 90% were seen once. The specimen sequenced was PBMCs or T cells enriched from blood (not recorded which). Receptors originate from a woman aged 30 to 39 who had been exposed to COVID-19.

V usage is TRBV14 and J usage is TRBJ2-5; 9 nucleotides line up with TRBD1. The V segment lost 4 bases and the J segment 5 bases; nucleotides outside the gene matches: 11. Germline loops: CDR1 SGHDN, CDR2 FVKESK. The CDR3 is 16 residues long. The CDR3 coding sequence is TGTGCCAGCAGCCCCCGCCGGACAGGGGCGGGGGAGACCCAGTACTTC. Its protein is CASSPRRTGAGETQYF.

The chain is built from TRBV28 and TRBJ2-7; D call uncertain. The CDR3 consists of 12 residues. Germline assignment: CDR1 MDHEN and CDR2 SYDVKM. V dropped 8 bases and J dropped 3 bases, with 11 bases sitting between them. The CDR3: CASSKSYYEQYF. CDR3 in DNA: TGTGCCAGCTCTAAATCGTACTACGAGCAGTACTTC.

This clone was detected only once. The chain is built from TRBV3-1 (or the pseudogene TRBV3-2) and TRBJ1-2, with D uncertain. The V gene's germline CDR1 is LGHDT and CDR2 YNNKEL (reference sequence). Trimming stripped 0 bases from V and 4 bases from J, with 9 bases between. The CDR3 extends over 14 amino acids. CDR3 sequence (DNA): TGTGCCAGCAGCCAAGAAAACAGACCCTATGGCTACACCTTC. Translating it yields CASSQENRPYGYTF.

The gene calls are TRBV12-5 and TRBJ2-2; 10 bases are a match to TRBD2. J gave up 7 bases and V 1 base, and 15 bases lay outside the gene matches. CDR3 length: 19 residues. The germline CDR1 and CDR2 sequences are LGHNT and FRNRAP. Here the CDR3 DNA reads TGTGCTAGTGGTTTGGAAGGGAAACCAGCGGGAGGGCCTGTCGGGGAGCTGTTTTTT. Encoded protein: CASGLEGKPAGGPVGELFF.

This clone was seen a few times. This chain links TRBV27 with TRBJ2-2, with 12 bases identical to TRBD2. J lost 10 bases, V lost 6 bases, and 12 bases had no gene match. Germline V gene sequence: CDR1 MNHEY, CDR2 SMNVEV (reference sequence). The CDR3 runs to 16 residues. The CDR3 DNA is TGTGCCAGCAGGGGGGCGACTAGCGGGAGCGGGGCGGAGCTGTTTTTT. Its protein is CASRGATSGSGAELFF.

The chain recombines TRBV7-9 with TRBJ2-3; 12 nucleotides line up with TRBD2. Trimming cost V 4 bases and J 4 bases; bases outside gene matches: 6. The CDR3 spans 16 residues. Germline CDR1 reads SEHNR; CDR2 reads FQNEAQ (reference sequence). In DNA, the CDR3 is TGTGCCAGCAGCTCGCTAGCGGGAGGGAACGCAGATACGCAGTATTTT. The encoded protein is CASSSLAGGNADTQYF.

V usage is TRBV6-5 and J usage is TRBJ2-7, with 11 bases that match TRBD1. Germline-derived CDR1 and CDR2 are MNHEY and SVGAGI. This CDR3 contains 14 residues. J gave up 5 bases and V 5 bases, and 5 bases lay outside the gene matches. The CDR3 region has the DNA TGTGCCAGCAGTCAACGGACAGGGGGCCACGAGCAGTACTTC. This gives the protein CASSQRTGGHEQYF.

This sequence joins TRBV5-1 and TRBJ2-2; 9 nucleotides agree with TRBD1. Germline-derived CDR1 and CDR2 are SGHRS and YFSETQ. The V and J ends lost 4 bases and 4 bases, in that order; junction bases with no gene match: 5. This CDR3 has 15 amino acids. The chain's CDR3 is CASSPGTGPTGELFF. As DNA, the CDR3 is TGCGCCAGCAGCCCCGGGACAGGGCCCACCGGGGAGCTGTTTTTT.

The chain is built from TRBV19 and TRBJ1-6; the match to TRBD1 covers 7 bases. Germline lookup yields CDR1 LNHDA and CDR2 SQIVND (reference sequence). J was trimmed by 6 bases and V by 10 bases; bases with no gene match: 9. This CDR3 spans 14 amino acids. The CDR3 nucleotides read TGTGCCACCCAGAAGGGGGCCGCTAATTCACCCCTCCACTTT. Residues: CATQKGAANSPLHF.

The J gene is TRBJ2-5, the V gene TRBV7-8; no firm D call. Trimming left V 3 bases short and J 5 bases short, with 10 bases between. CDR1 and CDR2 (germline): SGHVS, FQNEAQ. The CDR3 loop spans 13 amino acids. The chain's CDR3 is CASSFWPWETQYF. The CDR3 coding sequence is TGTGCCAGCAGCTTTTGGCCGTGGGAGACCCAGTACTTC. The variable domain in full, completed from reference TRBV7-8 and TRBJ2-5, reads GAGVSQSPRYKVAKRGQDVALRCDPISGHVSLFWYQQALGQGPEFLTYFQNEAQLDKSGLPSDRFFAERPEGSVSTLKIQRTQQEDSAVYLCASSFWPWETQYFGPGTRLLVL.

The chain uses TRBV30 and TRBJ1-4; weak D call: TRBD1 (5 bases). The CDR3 spans 13 residues. With 3 bases removed from V and 3 bases from J, the gap between germline ends came to 8 bases. CDR1 and CDR2 from the germline V gene are GTSNPN and SVGIG (reference sequence). The DNA for the CDR3 is TGTGCCTGGAGCCGACAGCCTAATGAAAAACTGTTTTTT. This encodes CAWSRQPNEKLFF. Filled out from reference TRBV30 and TRBJ1-4, the complete variable domain reads SQTIHQWPATLVQPVGSPLSLECTVEGTSNPNLYWYRQAAGRGLQLLFYSVGIGQISSEVPQNLSASRPQDRQFILSSKKLLLSDSGFYLCAWSRQPNEKLFFGSGTQLSVL.

The chain is built from TRBV28 and TRBJ2-5; 8 nucleotides align to TRBD1. The CDR3 has 14 residues. V lost 1 base and J lost 5; bases outside the gene matches: 3. In germline, CDR1 is MDHEN, CDR2 SYDVKM. The CDR3 reads CASSLSTGGETQYF. The CDR3 DNA reads TGTGCCAGCAGTTTATCAACAGGGGGGGAGACCCAGTACTTC.

The V and J genes are TRBV7-6 and TRBJ1-2, with 8 nucleotides matching TRBD1. Germline loops: CDR1 SGHVS, CDR2 FNYEAQ. Trimming at V came to 3 bases and at J to 3 bases, leaving 6 bases not matched to a gene. The CDR3 is 15 residues long. The CDR3 sequence is CASSFRTGGDYGYTF. Here the CDR3 DNA reads TGTGCCAGCAGCTTCAGAACAGGGGGGGACTATGGCTACACCTTC.

Written as DNA, the CDR3 is TGCGCCAGCAGCCCCGGCGGGAGCGGTTCAGAGACCCAGTACTTC. Protein: CASSPGGSGSETQYF. The chain uses TRBV10-2 and TRBJ2-5, with 7 bases that match TRBD2. The germline V gene has CDR1 WSHSY and CDR2 SAAADI. The CDR3 runs 15 residues. With V trimmed by 6 bases and J by 4 bases, 11 bases remained unmatched.

As DNA, the CDR3 is TGCGCCAGCAGCTTGGTTCTAGCGGGGAATCCCTCCTACGAGCAGTACTTC. Its translation: CASSLVLAGNPSYEQYF. J is TRBJ2-7 and V is TRBV5-1, with 9 bases identical to TRBD2. The CDR3 runs to 17 residues. J gave up 0 bases and V 0 bases, and 7 bases lay outside the gene matches. CDR1 is SGHRS and CDR2 is YFSETQ in the germline V gene.

About this clone: A read error may produce the germline difference seen at one junction end. The V call is TRBV7-7, the J call TRBJ2-5; 9 nucleotides agree with TRBD2. The CDR3 runs 15 residues. Germline CDR1 and CDR2: SSHAT and FNYEAQ (reference sequence). Written as DNA, the CDR3 is TGTGCTAGCAGCTTAGCGGGAGTCCCGGGGGAGACCCAGTACTTC. Protein product: CASSLAGVPGETQYF.

The rearrangement links TRBV4-2 to TRBJ1-4; 7 bases align to TRBD1. Germline V gene lookup returns CDR1 LGHNA and CDR2 YNFKEQ. The CDR3 totals 17 residues. Trimming cost V 3 bases and J 0 bases; bases outside gene matches: 7. DNA for the CDR3: TGTGCCAGCAGCCACCCCGGGACAGACGCAACTAATGAAAAACTGTTTTTT. Protein: CASSHPGTDATNEKLFF.

The chain uses TRBV5-1 and TRBJ2-7; 8 nucleotides match TRBD1. CDR3 size: 14 residues. Germline V gives CDR1 SGHRS, CDR2 YFSETQ. V dropped 4 bases and J dropped 5; count of bases not matched to a gene: 8. CDR3 in amino acids: CASSPDRARDEQYF. The CDR3 DNA reads as TGCGCCAGCAGCCCGGACAGGGCCAGGGACGAGCAGTACTTC.

This chain links TRBV5-1 with TRBJ1-5, with a tentative D call TRBD1 (5 bases). CDR1 is SGHRS, CDR2 YFSETQ, per germline. Trimming stripped 0 bases from V and 7 bases from J, with 17 bases between. The CDR3 spans 16 residues. CDR3 region: CASSLGTGLAGQPQHF. CDR3 sequence (DNA): TGCGCCAGCAGCTTGGGAACAGGCCTCGCGGGGCAGCCCCAGCATTTT.

The chain carries TRBV28 and TRBJ2-1; 10 positions agree with TRBD2. Germline CDR1 reads MDHEN; CDR2 reads SYDVKM. The ends lost 2 bases at V and 1 base at J; junction bases unmatched: 2. There are 16 residues in the CDR3. CDR3 in DNA: TGTGCCAGCAGTTTAGGAGCGGGAGGGTCCTACAATGAGCAGTTCTTC. Amino acid sequence: CASSLGAGGSYNEQFF.

The V gene is TRBV7-3, the J gene TRBJ2-7; TRBD1 matches 10 bases. In germline, CDR1 is SGHTA, CDR2 FQGTGA. This CDR3 spans 15 amino acids. V lost 0 bases to trimming and J lost 5 bases; unmatched junction nucleotides: 4. CDR3 sequence: CASSLTGTGVDEQYF. Here the CDR3 DNA reads TGTGCCAGCAGCTTAACAGGGACAGGGGTCGACGAGCAGTACTTC.

J is TRBJ2-3 and V is TRBV18, with D maybe TRBD2 (5 bases). Germline CDR1 reads KGHSH; CDR2 reads LQKENI. Trimming stripped 6 bases from V and 1 base from J, with 8 bases between. This CDR3 contains 13 residues. CDR3 protein: CASSPGGTDTQYF. CDR3 DNA sequence: TGTGCCAGCTCCCCCGGGGGCACAGATACGCAGTATTTT. The full variable domain, in which reference TRBV18 and TRBJ2-3 provide the parts outside the CDR3, is NAGVMQNPRHLVRRRGQEARLRCSPMKGHSHVYWYRQLPEEGLKFMVYLQKENIIDESGMPKERFSAEFPKEGPSILRIQQVVRGDSAAYFCASSPGGTDTQYFGPGTRLTVL.

This clone was found many times. The V call is TRBV19, the J call TRBJ1-5; 11 bases are a match to TRBD1. From germline, CDR1 is LNHDA and CDR2 SQIVND (reference sequence). V lost 1 base, J lost 14 bases, and 4 bases stayed unmatched. This CDR3 has 13 amino acids. The CDR3 region has the DNA TGTGCCAGTAGTATAGGGGACAGGGGGGTAAAGCATTTT. Its protein is CASSIGDRGVKHF.

This clone has a handful of counts. The chain joins TRBV10-1 to TRBJ2-7, with D possibly TRBD2 on 6 matching bases. Between the trimmed V and J ends, which lost 2 bases and 5 bases, there was a span of 10 bases. CDR3 size: 13 residues. Germline CDR1 and CDR2: WNHNN and SYGVQD (reference sequence). The CDR3 region is CASSEGLLDEQYF. In nucleotides, the CDR3 is TGCGCCAGCAGTGAGGGACTACTCGACGAGCAGTACTTC.

This chain uses TRBV5-8 with TRBJ1-4, with 8 bases matching TRBD1. The V and J ends lost 0 bases and 3 bases, in that order; junction bases with no gene match: 10. From germline, CDR1 is SGHTS and CDR2 YDEGEE. The CDR3 totals 18 residues. CDR3 DNA: TGTGCCAGCAGCTTGGCGACAGGGGTTCTCTCCGCTAATGAAAAACTGTTTTTT. The encoded protein is CASSLATGVLSANEKLFF.

The rearrangement uses TRBV15 and TRBJ1-4; D is uncertain. Germline assignment: CDR1 LNHNV and CDR2 YYDKDF (reference sequence). The CDR3 contains 16 residues. V was cut by 1 base and J by 7 bases, with 16 bases left in between. The CDR3 here is CATSRVRARIVEKLFF. The CDR3, as DNA: TGTGCCACCAGCAGAGTTCGCGCGCGGATTGTTGAAAAACTGTTTTTT.